The clone carrying this T cell receptor (beta chain) appeared once. Per the original methods: Amplification from reference gene primers served as the basis for estimated nucleated cell counts. Assay: immunoSEQ multiplex PCR; the TCRdb copy retains only in-frame clones and omits some. V, J and clone size were drawn from that table, and D and trimming were deduced from the DNA. The table records just over 650,000 clones, 85% to 90% of them present only once. This entry comes from a study of blood T cell repertoires in COVID-19. Background on the study: From the United States, Italy and Spain came samples of acute and convalescent COVID-19. From T cells, B-cell-depleted T cells, or PBMCs came the material, which was cDNA or gDNA.

Trimming cost V 1 base and J 5 bases, with 18 bases left between them. The CDR3 is made up of 18 amino acids. Per germline, CDR1 SGHTA and CDR2 FQGNSA. Sequenced sample: peripheral blood. The chain couples TRBV7-2 to TRBJ1-6; D not certain. The receptor's source is a woman aged 18-35 years with acute or convalescent COVID-19. The CDR3 DNA is TGTGCCAGCAGCTTAGTGGTGGGCCAGAGGGTGAATAATTCACCCCTCCACTTT. It encodes CASSLVVGQRVNNSPLHF.